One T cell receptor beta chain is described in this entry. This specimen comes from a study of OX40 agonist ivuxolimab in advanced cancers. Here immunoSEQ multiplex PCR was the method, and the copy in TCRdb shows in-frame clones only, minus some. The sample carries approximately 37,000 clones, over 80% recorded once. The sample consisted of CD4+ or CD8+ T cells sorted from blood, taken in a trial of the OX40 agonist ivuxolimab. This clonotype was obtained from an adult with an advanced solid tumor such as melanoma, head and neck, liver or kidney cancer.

In DNA form, the CDR3 reads TGTGCCAGCAGCGTAGCTACCGGCGGCAGCTCTGGAAACACCATATATTTT. Its protein is CASSVATGGSSGNTIYF. J is TRBJ1-3 and V is TRBV9; the D is unclear. Germline V gene lookup returns CDR1 SGDLS and CDR2 YYNGEE. V dropped 0 bases and J dropped 0 bases, with 13 bases sitting between them. This CDR3 has 17 amino acids. The full variable domain, its missing parts supplied by reference TRBV9 and TRBJ1-3, is DSGVTQTPKHLITATGQRVTLRCSPRSGDLSVYWYQQSLDQGLQFLIQYYNGEERAKGNILERFSAQQFPDLHSELNLSSLELGDSALYFCASSVATGGSSGNTIYFGEGSWLTVV.